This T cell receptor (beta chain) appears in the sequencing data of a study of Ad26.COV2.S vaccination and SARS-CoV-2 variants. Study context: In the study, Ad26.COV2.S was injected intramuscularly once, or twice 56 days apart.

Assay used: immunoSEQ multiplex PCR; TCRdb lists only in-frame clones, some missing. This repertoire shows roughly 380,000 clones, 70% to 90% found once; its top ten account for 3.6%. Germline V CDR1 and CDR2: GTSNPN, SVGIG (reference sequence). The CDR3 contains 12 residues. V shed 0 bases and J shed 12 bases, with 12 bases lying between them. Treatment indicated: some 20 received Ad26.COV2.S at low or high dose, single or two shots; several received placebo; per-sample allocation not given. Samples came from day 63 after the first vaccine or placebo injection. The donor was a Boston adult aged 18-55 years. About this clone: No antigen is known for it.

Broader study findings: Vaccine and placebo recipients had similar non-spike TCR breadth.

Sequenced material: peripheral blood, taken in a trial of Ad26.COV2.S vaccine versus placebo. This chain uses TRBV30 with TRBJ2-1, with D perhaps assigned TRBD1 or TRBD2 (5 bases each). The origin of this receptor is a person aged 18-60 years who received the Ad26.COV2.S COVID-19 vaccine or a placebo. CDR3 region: CAWSVGTRGQFF. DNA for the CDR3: TGTGCCTGGAGTGTCGGGACCCGAGGGCAGTTCTTC.